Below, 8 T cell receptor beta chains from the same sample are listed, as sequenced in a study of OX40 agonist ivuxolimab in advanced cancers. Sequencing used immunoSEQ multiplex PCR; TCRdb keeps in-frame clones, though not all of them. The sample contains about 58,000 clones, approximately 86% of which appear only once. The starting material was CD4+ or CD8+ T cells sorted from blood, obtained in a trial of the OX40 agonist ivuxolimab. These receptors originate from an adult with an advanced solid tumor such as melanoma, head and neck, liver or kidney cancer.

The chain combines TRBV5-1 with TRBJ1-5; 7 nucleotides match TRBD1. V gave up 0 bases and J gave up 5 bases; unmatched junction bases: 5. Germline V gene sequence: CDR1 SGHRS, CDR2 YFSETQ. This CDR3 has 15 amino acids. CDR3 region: CASSLAPTGDQPQHF. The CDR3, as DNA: TGCGCCAGCAGCTTGGCTCCAACAGGGGATCAGCCCCAGCATTTT.

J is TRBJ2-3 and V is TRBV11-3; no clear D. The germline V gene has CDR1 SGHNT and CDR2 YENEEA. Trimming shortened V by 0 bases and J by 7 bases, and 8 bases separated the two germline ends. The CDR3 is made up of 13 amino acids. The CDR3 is CASSLDPRNTQYF. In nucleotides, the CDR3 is TGTGCCAGCAGCTTAGATCCGCGGAATACGCAGTATTTT. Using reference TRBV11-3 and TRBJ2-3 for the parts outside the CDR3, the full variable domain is EAGVVQSPRYKIIEKKQPVAFWCNPISGHNTLYWYLQNLGQGPELLIRYENEEAVDDSQLPKDRFSAERLKGVDSTLKIQPAELGDSAVYLCASSLDPRNTQYFGPGTRLTVL.

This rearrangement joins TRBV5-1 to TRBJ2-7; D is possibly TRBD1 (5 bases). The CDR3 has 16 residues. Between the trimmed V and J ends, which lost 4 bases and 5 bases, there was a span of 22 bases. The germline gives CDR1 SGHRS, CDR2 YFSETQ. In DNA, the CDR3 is TGCGCCAGCAGCCCCAGTGGTGGGGCCTCGATCCACGAGCAGTACTTC. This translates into CASSPSGGASIHEQYF.

The CDR3 bases are TGCGCCAGCAGCCCCACCACAGGGGCGAACACTGAAGCTTTCTTT. This translates into CASSPTTGANTEAFF. This rearrangement joins TRBV5-1 to TRBJ1-1, with TRBD1 matching over 7 bases. The V gene's germline CDR1 is SGHRS and CDR2 YFSETQ. The CDR3 runs 15 residues. V gave up 4 bases and J gave up 1 base; unmatched junction bases: 7.

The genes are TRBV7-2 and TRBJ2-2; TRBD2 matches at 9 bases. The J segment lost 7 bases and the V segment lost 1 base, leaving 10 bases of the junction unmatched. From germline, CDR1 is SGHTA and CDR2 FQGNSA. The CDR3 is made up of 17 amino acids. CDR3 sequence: CASSLGVAGGPNGELFF. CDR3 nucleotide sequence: TGTGCCAGCAGCTTAGGGGTGGCGGGGGGGCCTAACGGGGAGCTGTTTTTT. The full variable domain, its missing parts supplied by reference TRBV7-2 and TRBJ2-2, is GAGVSQSPSNKVTEKGKDVELRCDPISGHTALYWYRQSLGQGLEFLIYFQGNSAPDKSGLPSDRFSAERTGGSVSTLTIQRTQQEDSAVYLCASSLGVAGGPNGELFFGEGSRLTVL.

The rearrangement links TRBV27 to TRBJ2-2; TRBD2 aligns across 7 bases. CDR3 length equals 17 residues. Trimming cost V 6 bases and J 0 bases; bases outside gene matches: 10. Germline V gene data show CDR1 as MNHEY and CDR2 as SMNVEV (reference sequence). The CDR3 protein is CASSRRRLAANTGELFF. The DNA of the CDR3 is TGTGCCAGCAGCCGCCGTCGGCTAGCGGCGAACACCGGGGAGCTGTTTTTT.

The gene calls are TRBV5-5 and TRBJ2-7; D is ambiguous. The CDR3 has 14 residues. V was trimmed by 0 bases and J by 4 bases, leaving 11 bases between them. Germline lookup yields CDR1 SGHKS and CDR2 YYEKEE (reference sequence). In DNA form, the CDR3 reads TGTGCCAGCAGCTTGGCCTGGGGATCTTACGAGCAGTACTTC. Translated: CASSLAWGSYEQYF.

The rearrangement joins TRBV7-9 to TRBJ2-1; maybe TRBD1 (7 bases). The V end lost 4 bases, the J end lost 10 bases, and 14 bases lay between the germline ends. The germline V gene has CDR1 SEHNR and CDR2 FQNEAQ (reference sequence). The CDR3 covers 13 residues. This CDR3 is CASSWMTGREQFF. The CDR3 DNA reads TGTGCCAGCAGCTGGATGACAGGGAGGGAGCAGTTCTTC.